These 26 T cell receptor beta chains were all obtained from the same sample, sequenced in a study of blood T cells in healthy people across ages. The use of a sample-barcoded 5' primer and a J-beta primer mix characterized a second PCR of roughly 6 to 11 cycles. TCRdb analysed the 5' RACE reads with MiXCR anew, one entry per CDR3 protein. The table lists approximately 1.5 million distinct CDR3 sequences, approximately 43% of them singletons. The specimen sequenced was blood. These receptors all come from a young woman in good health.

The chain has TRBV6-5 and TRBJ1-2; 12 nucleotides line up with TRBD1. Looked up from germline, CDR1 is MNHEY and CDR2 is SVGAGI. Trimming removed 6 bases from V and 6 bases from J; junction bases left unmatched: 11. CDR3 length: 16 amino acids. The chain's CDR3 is CASSPTGTGGLHGYTF. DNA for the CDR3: TGTGCCAGCAGCCCAACCGGGACAGGGGGCCTCCATGGCTACACCTTC.

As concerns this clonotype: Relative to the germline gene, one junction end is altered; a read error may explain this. CDR3 in amino acids: CAGSDTRGEKLFF. Here the CDR3 DNA reads TGTGCCGGCAGTGACACCAGAGGCGAAAAACTGTTTTTT. V is TRBV6-1 and J is TRBJ1-4; D unclear. Germline V gene data show CDR1 as MNHNS and CDR2 as SASEGT. The length of the CDR3 is 13 residues.

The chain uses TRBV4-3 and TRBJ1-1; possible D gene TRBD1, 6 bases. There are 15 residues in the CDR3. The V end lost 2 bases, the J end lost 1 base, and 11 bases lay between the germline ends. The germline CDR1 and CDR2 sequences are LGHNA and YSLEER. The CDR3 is CASSQHSTGNTEAFF. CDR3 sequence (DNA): TGCGCCAGCAGCCAACATTCGACAGGGAACACTGAAGCTTTCTTT.

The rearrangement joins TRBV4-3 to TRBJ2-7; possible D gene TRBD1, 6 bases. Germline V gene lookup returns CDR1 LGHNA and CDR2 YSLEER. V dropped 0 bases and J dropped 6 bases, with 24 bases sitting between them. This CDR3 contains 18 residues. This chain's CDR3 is CASSQDLAPRVFRGEQYF. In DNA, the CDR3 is TGCGCCAGCAGCCAAGATTTAGCCCCCAGAGTATTCAGGGGCGAGCAGTACTTC.

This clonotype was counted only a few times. The CDR3 nucleotides are TGTGCCAGCAGTTTAGGACAGGGTACGCAGTATTTT. Translated, it gives CASSLGQGTQYF. The chain recombines TRBV12-3 or TRBV12-4 with TRBJ2-5; the match to TRBD1 covers 7 bases. The closer fit of TRBJ2-3 to the DNA end suggests the J call may be wrong. This CDR3 spans 12 amino acids.

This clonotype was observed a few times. CDR3 sequence reads: CASSTRSEGYEQYF. The DNA for the CDR3 is TGTGCCAGCAGCACCCGGAGTGAGGGTTACGAGCAGTACTTC. This rearrangement joins TRBV7-9 to TRBJ2-7, with TRBD2 as a possible D gene (5 bases). CDR3 length: 14 residues. Germline CDR1 is SEHNR and CDR2 is FQNEAQ (reference sequence). V was shortened by 5 bases and J by 4 bases, with 15 bases between the two germline ends.

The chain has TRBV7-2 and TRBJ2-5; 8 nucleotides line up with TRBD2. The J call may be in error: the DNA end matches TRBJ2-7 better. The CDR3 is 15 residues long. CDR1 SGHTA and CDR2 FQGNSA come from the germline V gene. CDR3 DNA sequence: TGTGCCAGCAGCTTAATTCGGGGGGGCGAATACGAGCAGTACTTC. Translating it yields CASSLIRGGEYEQYF.

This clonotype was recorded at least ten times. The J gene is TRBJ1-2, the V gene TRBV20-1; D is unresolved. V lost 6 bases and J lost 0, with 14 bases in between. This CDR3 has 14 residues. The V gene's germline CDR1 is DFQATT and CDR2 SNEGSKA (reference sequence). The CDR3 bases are TGCAGTGCACGAGACGTCCGGGCTAACTATGGCTACACCTTC. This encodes CSARDVRANYGYTF.

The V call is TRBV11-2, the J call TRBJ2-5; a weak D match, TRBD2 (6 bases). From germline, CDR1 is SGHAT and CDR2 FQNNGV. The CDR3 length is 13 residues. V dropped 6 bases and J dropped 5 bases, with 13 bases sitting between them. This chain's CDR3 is CASRRSGGETQYF. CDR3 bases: TGTGCCAGCAGGCGGAGTGGGGGGGAGACCCAGTACTTC.

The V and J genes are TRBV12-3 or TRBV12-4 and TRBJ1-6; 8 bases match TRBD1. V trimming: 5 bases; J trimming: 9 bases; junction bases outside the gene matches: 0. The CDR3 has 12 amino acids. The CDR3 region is CASSGQGSPLHF. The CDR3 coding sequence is TGTGCCAGCAGTGGACAGGGTTCACCCCTCCACTTT.

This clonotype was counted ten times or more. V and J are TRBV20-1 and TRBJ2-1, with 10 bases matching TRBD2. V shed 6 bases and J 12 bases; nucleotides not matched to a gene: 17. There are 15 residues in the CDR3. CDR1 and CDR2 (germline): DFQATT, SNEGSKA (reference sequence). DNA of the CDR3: TGCAGTGCCCTCAACCGGACTAGCGGCGTCAACCCGCAGTTCTTC. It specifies CSALNRTSGVNPQFF.

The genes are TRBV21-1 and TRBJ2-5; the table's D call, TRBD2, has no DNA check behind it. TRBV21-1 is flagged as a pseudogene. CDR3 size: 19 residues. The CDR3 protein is CASSGTYDKLAGTQETQYF. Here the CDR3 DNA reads TGTGCCAGCAGCGGCACTTACGATAAACTAGCGGGTACTCAAGAGACCCAGTACTTC.

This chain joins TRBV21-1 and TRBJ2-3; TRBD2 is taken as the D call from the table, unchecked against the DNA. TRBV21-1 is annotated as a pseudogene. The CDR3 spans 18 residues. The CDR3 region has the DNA TGTGCCAGCAGCAGAACCCCTCCGACTAGCGGTAGCACAGATACGCAGTATTTT. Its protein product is CASSRTPPTSGSTDTQYF.

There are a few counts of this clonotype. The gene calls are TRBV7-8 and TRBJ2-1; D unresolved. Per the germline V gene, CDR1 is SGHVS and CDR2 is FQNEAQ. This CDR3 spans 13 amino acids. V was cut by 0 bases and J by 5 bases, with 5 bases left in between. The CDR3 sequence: CASSLAKNNEQFF. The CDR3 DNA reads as TGTGCCAGCAGCTTAGCGAAAAACAATGAGCAGTTCTTC.

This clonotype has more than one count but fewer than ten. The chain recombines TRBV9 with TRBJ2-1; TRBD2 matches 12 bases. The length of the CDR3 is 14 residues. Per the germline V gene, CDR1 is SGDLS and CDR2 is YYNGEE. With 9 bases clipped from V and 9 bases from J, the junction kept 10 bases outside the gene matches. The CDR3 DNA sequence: TGTGCCACCTCTAGCGGGGGGGCCTCAGGTGAGCAGTTCTTC. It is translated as CATSSGGASGEQFF.

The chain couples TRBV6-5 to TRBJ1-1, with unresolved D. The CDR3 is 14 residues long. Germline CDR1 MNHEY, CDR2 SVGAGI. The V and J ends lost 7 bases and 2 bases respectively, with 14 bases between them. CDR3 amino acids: CASKTWGDNTEAFF. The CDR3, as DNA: TGTGCCAGCAAAACTTGGGGAGACAACACTGAAGCTTTCTTT.

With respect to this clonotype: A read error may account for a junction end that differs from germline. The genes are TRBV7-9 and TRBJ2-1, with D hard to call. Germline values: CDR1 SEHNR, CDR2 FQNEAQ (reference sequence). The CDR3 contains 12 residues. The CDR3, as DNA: TGTGCCAGCAGCTTAGAATACAATGAGCGGTTCTTC. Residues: CASSLEYNERFF.

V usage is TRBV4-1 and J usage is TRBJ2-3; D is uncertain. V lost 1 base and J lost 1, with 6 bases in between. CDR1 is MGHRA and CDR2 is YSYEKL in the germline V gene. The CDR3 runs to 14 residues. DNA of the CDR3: TGCGCCAGCAGCCAAGGCTTTGGCACAGATACGCAGTATTTT. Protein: CASSQGFGTDTQYF.

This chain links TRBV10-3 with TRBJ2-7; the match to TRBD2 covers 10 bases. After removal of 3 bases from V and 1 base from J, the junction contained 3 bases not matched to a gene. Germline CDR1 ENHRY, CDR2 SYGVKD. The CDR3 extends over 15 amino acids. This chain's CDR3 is CAISDLTSGSYEQYF. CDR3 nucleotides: TGTGCCATCAGTGACCTGACTAGCGGGTCCTACGAGCAGTACTTC.

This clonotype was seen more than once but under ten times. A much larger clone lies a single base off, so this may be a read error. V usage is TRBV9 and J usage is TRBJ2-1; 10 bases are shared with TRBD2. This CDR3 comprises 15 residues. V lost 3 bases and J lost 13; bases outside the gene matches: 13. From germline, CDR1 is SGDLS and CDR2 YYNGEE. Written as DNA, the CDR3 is TGTGCCAGCAGCGCCGGGACTAGCGATGACGAGACCCAGTTCTTC. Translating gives CASSAGTSDDETQFF.

The CDR3 nucleotides read TGTGCCAGCACCAAGGGACAGGGGGTTTATGAGCAGTACTTC. Amino acids: CASTKGQGVYEQYF. The rearrangement joins TRBV13 to TRBJ2-7; 11 nucleotides match TRBD1. Trimming took 7 bases from V and 7 from J; bases not matched to a gene: 9. Germline lookup yields CDR1 PRHDT and CDR2 FYEKMQ (reference sequence). The CDR3 loop spans 14 amino acids.

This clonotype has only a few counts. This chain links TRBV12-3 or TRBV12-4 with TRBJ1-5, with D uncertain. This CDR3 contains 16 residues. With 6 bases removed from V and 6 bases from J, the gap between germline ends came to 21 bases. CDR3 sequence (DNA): TGTGCCAGCAGCCTAAGTCGGCATATACGGGGTCAGCCCCAGCATTTT. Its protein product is CASSLSRHIRGQPQHF.

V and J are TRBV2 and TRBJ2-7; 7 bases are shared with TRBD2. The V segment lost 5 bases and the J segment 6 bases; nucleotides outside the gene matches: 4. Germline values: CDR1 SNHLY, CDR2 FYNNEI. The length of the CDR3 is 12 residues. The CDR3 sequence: CASSRDYFEQYF. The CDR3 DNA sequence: TGTGCCAGCAGTCGGGACTACTTCGAGCAGTACTTC. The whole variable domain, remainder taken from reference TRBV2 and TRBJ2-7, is EPEVTQTPSHQVTQMGQEVILRCVPISNHLYFYWYRQILGQKVEFLVSFYNNEISEKSEIFDDQFSVERPDGSNFTLKIRSTKLEDSAMYFCASSRDYFEQYFGPGTRLTVT.

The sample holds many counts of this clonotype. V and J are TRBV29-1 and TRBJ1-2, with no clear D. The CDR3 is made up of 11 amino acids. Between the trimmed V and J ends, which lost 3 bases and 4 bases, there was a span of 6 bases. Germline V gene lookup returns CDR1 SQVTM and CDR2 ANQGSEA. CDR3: CSVEGSYGYTF. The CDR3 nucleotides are TGCAGCGTTGAGGGCAGCTATGGCTACACCTTC.

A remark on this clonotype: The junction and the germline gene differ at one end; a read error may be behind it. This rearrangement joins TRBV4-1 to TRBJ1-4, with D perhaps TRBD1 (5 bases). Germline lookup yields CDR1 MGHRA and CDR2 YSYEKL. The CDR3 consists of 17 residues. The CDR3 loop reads CASSQGGLRRANEKLFF. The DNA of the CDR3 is TGCGCCAGCAGCCAAGGGGGCCTCCGGAGGGCTAACGAAAAACTGTTTTTT.

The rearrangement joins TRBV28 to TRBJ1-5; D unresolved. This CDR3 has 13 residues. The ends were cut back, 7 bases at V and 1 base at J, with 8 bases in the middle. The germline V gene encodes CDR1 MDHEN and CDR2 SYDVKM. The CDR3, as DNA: TGTGCCAGCAAGGGCTCCAGCAATCAGCCCCAGCATTTT. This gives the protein CASKGSSNQPQHF.